A selection of T cell receptor beta chains follows, all from one sample in a study of T cell responses to AZD1222 COVID-19 vaccine. TCRdb's table, derived via immunoSEQ multiplex PCR, lists solely in-frame clones and lacks some. In the table there are around 140,000 clones, 90% to 95% of which are singletons. Sequencing used peripheral blood, obtained 28 days after the second AZD1222 dose. The receptors derive from an adult who received the AZD1222 COVID-19 vaccine. Both conserved end residues are part of each CDR3. D genes are given only for firm matches. Size values are once, few and many counts, or a class for expanded clones, and some rows have none.

CDR3aa,v_gene,d_gene,abundance
CASSQGVAGYEQYF,TRBV4-3,-,-
CASSERTGELFF,TRBV7-3,-,-
CASSLVGRYNEQFF,TRBV4-2,-,-
CASSRGLYNEQFF,TRBV5-8,-,-
CASWNGGDEQYF,TRBV7-9,TRBD2,-
CASSFGGPGTGLSLHF,TRBV27,-,-
CASSLGQENSPLHF,TRBV5-1,-,-
CASSYLEKYGYTF,TRBV6-5,-,-
CASSSSDRGLNTEAFF,TRBV4-1,TRBD1,-
CASGPTGGAGQPQHF,TRBV19,TRBD1,-
CASSALMGERTMNTEAFF,TRBV19,-,-
CASSQDLTSGSLVDEQFF,TRBV4-3,TRBD2,-
CASSLARDRYQPQHF,TRBV7-2,-,-
CASSLVKGMGYGYTF,TRBV7-8,-,-
CASSVGGAAGYTF,TRBV12-3/TRBV12-4,-,-
CASSLGESSTGSSTEAFF,TRBV5-1,-,-
CASSKDRGKANEKLFF,TRBV5-6,TRBD1,-
CATSGRQGTQKNTEAFF,TRBV15,TRBD1,-
CASSLDRPDTGELFF,TRBV7-3,-,-
CASSYMTVNEQFF,TRBV28,-,-
CASTDRAAADQPQHF,TRBV19,TRBD1,-
CASSLEGVDQPQHF,TRBV27,-,once
CASSLRTGSHSPLHF,TRBV7-3,TRBD1,-
CASSDRVVHGYTF,TRBV19,TRBD1,-
CASRPTGGNGYTF,TRBV7-2,TRBD1,-
CASSSSGPGYEQYF,TRBV7-2,TRBD2,-
CASRGQGGFVTYNEQFF,TRBV2,TRBD1,-
CASSLPTGDTGELFF,TRBV28,-,once
CASSERDGSGGYTF,TRBV6-1,-,-
CASRGRGANVLTF,TRBV27,-,-
CASSLRDRNTEAFF,TRBV5-1,-,-
CASTPAPERNQPQHF,TRBV11-2,-,-
CASSLTPGINTEAFF,TRBV7-3,-,-
CASSRDSGYEQYF,TRBV5-4,TRBD1,-
CASSARSQPLHF,TRBV11-2,-,-
CASNTGLMNTEAFF,TRBV27,-,-
CASSITGGSYTGELFF,TRBV19,TRBD1,-
CASSPAAGAYNEQFF,TRBV7-2,TRBD2,-
CASSHPTGTGKGKGDHNEQFF,TRBV28,TRBD1,-
CASSFDRGVSQPQHF,TRBV18,TRBD1,once
CASSSYKATQYF,TRBV7-9,-,-
CASSWTGTGAYEQYF,TRBV6-2/TRBV6-3,TRBD1,-
CASSFKQADDTQYF,TRBV5-4,-,-
CASRPGFINYGYTF,TRBV28,-,-
CASRRQGAGNQPQHF,TRBV19,TRBD1,-
CASFTPGGYTF,TRBV6-6,-,-
CASSANRGGTEAFF,TRBV2,TRBD1,-
CASAGLQFYEQYF,TRBV19,-,-
CASTIALTGSNQPQHF,TRBV6-6,-,-
CASSPDSNQPQHF,TRBV9,-,-
CARSQGGGLAYEQYF,TRBV4-1,TRBD2,-
CASSYGSTGELFF,TRBV6-5,-,-
CASSGSGTGAETQYF,TRBV6-6,TRBD1,-
CAISDPPGVGQETQYF,TRBV10-3,-,-
CASSLTTTTGELFF,TRBV7-8,-,-
CASSTGRVPPLHF,TRBV19,-,-
CASSLFSNSPLHF,TRBV7-2,-,-